This T cell receptor beta chain was identified during a study of graft-versus-host responses after intestinal transplantation. About the research overall: All recipients were transplanted with multivisceral, liver-intestinal, or isolated intestinal grafts. Recipients uniformly received anti-thymocyte globulin induction, followed by tacrolimus and steroids for approximately 3 years.

Clones were read by immunoSEQ multiplex PCR, and TCRdb kept only the in-frame ones, dropping some. Here the sample spans roughly 90,000 clones, around 90% being singletons. The CDR3 is 18 residues long. Losses at the gene ends were 3 bases for V and 5 bases for J; bases not matched to a gene: 13. Per the germline V gene, CDR1 is MDHEN and CDR2 is SYDVKM. Points from the study as a whole: Researchers found GvH clones in recipient marrow, and some showed up first in ileum or blood.

Concerning this clone: Its antigen is currently unknown.

Sample: unstimulated CD4+ T cells sorted from spleen or lymph node cells, taken before transplant. The V call is TRBV28, the J call TRBJ2-7; 13 nucleotides line up with TRBD2. This clonotype originated in a human donor who was the organ donor for an intestinal transplant. CDR3 in DNA: TGTGCCAGCAGTTTGGTGGGGGCCGGGACTAGCGGGATGGACGAGCAGTACTTC. It encodes CASSLVGAGTSGMDEQYF.